This TCR beta chain is from a study of human T cells and chemical hapten exposure. In the study overall: Upper-back patch tests with 0.01% DPC were read at 6 days.

Indicated time point: patch test 1, 2 weeks after DPC sensitization. As for treatment: therapeutic diphenylcyclopropenone sensitization with weekly scalp DPC. Patches went on only after blood had been drawn each time. Study-level findings and limits: Unchanged with DPC sensitization were TCRs above 1 in 1000 frequency. Patch test score showed a positive correlation with PT1 expanded TCR counts.

Each CDR3 protein gets one entry after TCRdb re-called the RACE reads with MiXCR. The sample consists of tens of thousands of distinct CDR3 sequences, 25% to 40% of them appearing once. With respect to this clonotype: Its antigen is unknown.

V lost 0 bases, J lost 2 bases, and 19 bases lay in between. There are 18 residues in the CDR3. From germline, CDR1 is LGHDT and CDR2 YNNKEL (reference sequence). This chain joins TRBV3-1 and TRBJ1-1; D may be TRBD1 (5 bases). The specimen comprised whole blood, sampled in connection with sensitization to the hapten diphenylcyclopropenone (DPC). The clonotype originates from a man aged 40-49 years with alopecia areata. Some clones in this sample may be carry-over from other donors' samples. Here the CDR3 reads CASSQDPAPGTGNTEAFF. In DNA, the CDR3 is TGTGCCAGCAGCCAAGATCCCGCACCCGGGACGGGAAACACTGAAGCTTTCTTT.